This T cell receptor beta chain stems from a study of cytomegalovirus exposure and HLA in healthy donors. On the study more broadly: The same platform was used for the 120 validation repertoires and the approximately 670 first-cohort repertoires, a later analysis reported.

A word on this clone: Antigen: not known.

Generated by immunoSEQ multiplex PCR, the TCRdb table keeps only in-frame clones and is missing some. This sample has over 250,000 clones, with about 86% found just once. General study results and limits: One later analysis, an examination of the roughly 130 validation repertoires, found that first-cohort TCR clusters tended to co-occur in them.

Sequencing used PBMCs. The TCR was taken from a woman under 30 in good health and CMV-seronegative.

Here the CDR3 reads CASSLEAGPYEQYF. The CDR3, as DNA: TGTGCCAGCAGCTTAGAAGCAGGGCCCTACGAGCAGTACTTC. The V gene is TRBV7-6, the J gene TRBJ2-7; the D gene is possibly TRBD1 (5 bases). Germline V gene data show CDR1 as SGHVS and CDR2 as FNYEAQ. This CDR3 comprises 14 residues. V lost 1 base and J 2 bases, leaving 9 bases between the germline ends. Full variable domain (outside the CDR3, taken from reference TRBV7-6 and TRBJ2-7): GAGVSQSPRYKVTKRGQDVALRCDPISGHVSLYWYRQALGQGPEFLTYFNYEAQQDKSGLPNDRFSAERPEGSISTLTIQRTEQRDSAMYRCASSLEAGPYEQYFGPGTRLTVT.